This entry features one T cell receptor (beta chain) sequence. This record belongs to a study of blood T cell repertoires in COVID-19. In the study overall: The origin of the acute and convalescent COVID-19 samples was the United States, Italy and Spain. The cDNA or gDNA used as material had been derived from T cells, B-cell-depleted T cells, or PBMCs.

Per the original methods: By means of reference gene primer amplification, nucleated cell counts were estimated. This table comes from immunoSEQ multiplex PCR, and its TCRdb copy is limited to in-frame clones, with some not included. D and trimming were read from the DNA, whereas the V and J calls and clone size are those reported in that table. The sample lists 84,000 or so clones, approximately 88% seen once, with 5.4% in the top ten. Per germline, CDR1 PRHDT and CDR2 FYEKMQ (reference sequence). This CDR3 is built from 12 residues. With 3 bases removed from V and 4 bases from J, the gap between germline ends came to 4 bases.

This sequence originates from a man aged 55 to 70 with acute or convalescent COVID-19. The sequenced sample was peripheral blood. The V gene is TRBV13, the J gene TRBJ2-4; D uncertain. In nucleotides, the CDR3 is TGTGCCAGCAGCTTCATGAAAAACATTCAGTACTTC. Its translation: CASSFMKNIQYF.